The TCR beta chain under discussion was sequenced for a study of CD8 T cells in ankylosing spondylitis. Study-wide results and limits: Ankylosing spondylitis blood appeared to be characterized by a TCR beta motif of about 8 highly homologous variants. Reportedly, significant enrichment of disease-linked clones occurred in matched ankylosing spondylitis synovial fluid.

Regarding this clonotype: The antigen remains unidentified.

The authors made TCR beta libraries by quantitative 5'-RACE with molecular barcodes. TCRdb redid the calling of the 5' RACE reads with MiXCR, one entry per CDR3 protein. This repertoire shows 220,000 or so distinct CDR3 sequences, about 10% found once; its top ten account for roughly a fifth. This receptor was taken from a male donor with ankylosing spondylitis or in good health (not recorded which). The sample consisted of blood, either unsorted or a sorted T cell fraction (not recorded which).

CDR3 nucleotide sequence: TGTGCCAGCAGTTTACTTGGGAGGGATGGCTACACCTTC. Residues: CASSLLGRDGYTF. The chain couples TRBV27 to TRBJ1-2; D unresolved. V lost 2 bases and J 6 bases, leaving 10 bases between the germline ends. This CDR3 region has 13 residues. Germline values: CDR1 MNHEY, CDR2 SMNVEV (reference sequence).